A selection of T cell receptor beta chains follows, all from one sample in a study of blood T cell repertoires in COVID-19. Assay: immunoSEQ multiplex PCR; the TCRdb copy retains only in-frame clones and omits some. The repertoire holds roughly 330,000 clones, with 85% to 90% as singletons. Sequencing input: PBMCs or T cells enriched from blood (not recorded which). The origin of the receptors is a woman between 18 and 29 years old who had recovered from COVID-19. The CDR3 runs from the conserved cysteine through the conserved F or W. A D gene is named only where the DNA matches it firmly. Clone size is given for some rows only: seen once, a few or many times, or a class if the clone is expanded.

clone_size d_call j_call v_call cdr3_aa cdr3_nt
NA TRBD2 TRBJ2-3 TRBV11-3 CASSLGTSRQDTQYF TGTGCCAGCAGCTTGGGGACTAGCCGTCAAGATACGCAGTATTTT
NA NA TRBJ2-5 TRBV5-1 CASSDPKRVSETQYF TGCGCCAGCAGCGACCCTAAGCGGGTGTCGGAGACCCAGTACTTC
NA TRBD2 TRBJ2-3 TRBV30 CAWRLAGGFTQYF TGTGCCTGGAGACTAGCGGGAGGATTTACGCAGTATTTT
few NA TRBJ2-3 TRBV7-3 CASSLTPGWTDTQYF TGTGCCAGCAGCTTAACGCCAGGGTGGACAGATACGCAGTATTTT
NA NA TRBJ1-2 TRBV10-3 CAIRGILYGYTF TGTGCCATAAGGGGGATCCTCTATGGCTACACCTTC
NA TRBD1 TRBJ1-2 TRBV25-1 CASSRQGHGYTF TGTGCCAGCAGTCGACAGGGCCATGGCTACACCTTC
NA NA TRBJ2-2 TRBV3-1/TRBV3-2 CASSPLRVNTGELFF TGTGCCAGCAGCCCCCTCAGGGTCAACACCGGGGAGCTGTTTTTT
NA NA TRBJ1-1 TRBV27 CASSLETVRDTEAFF TGTGCCAGCAGTTTGGAGACCGTCCGGGACACTGAAGCTTTCTTT
NA NA TRBJ1-2 TRBV20-1 CSASPRGTYSGYTF TGCAGTGCTAGTCCCCGAGGTACCTATTCCGGCTACACCTTC
NA NA TRBJ2-1 TRBV27 CASSAKGLSYNEQFF TGTGCCAGCAGTGCGAAGGGACTGTCCTACAATGAGCAGTTCTTC
NA TRBD2 TRBJ2-3 TRBV28 CASSGTSGYTDTQYF TGTGCCAGCAGCGGGACTAGCGGATACACAGATACGCAGTATTTT
NA NA TRBJ2-2 TRBV6-4 CASSEGGATGELFF TGTGCCAGCAGTGAGGGTGGGGCAACCGGGGAGCTGTTTTTT
NA TRBD1 TRBJ1-2 TRBV2 CASRGQAQDYGYTF TGTGCCAGCAGGGGACAGGCCCAAGACTATGGCTACACCTTC
few NA TRBJ2-2 TRBV5-6 CASSSWASLGGELFF TGTGCCAGCAGCTCCTGGGCGTCCCTGGGCGGGGAGCTGTTTTTT
NA NA TRBJ2-7 TRBV7-8 CASSLDFAYEQYF TGTGCCAGCAGCTTAGACTTCGCCTACGAGCAGTACTTC
NA TRBD1 TRBJ1-3 TRBV7-9 CASSLSTGGNTIYF TGTGCCAGCAGCCTTTCGACAGGGGGAAACACCATATATTTT
NA NA TRBJ1-1 TRBV18 CASSPRGAPGDTEAFF TGTGCCAGCTCACCTCGGGGGGCCCCGGGGGACACTGAAGCTTTCTTT
NA TRBD2 TRBJ2-1 TRBV18 CASSEGLAGSYNEQFF TGTGCCAGCTCAGAGGGACTAGCGGGATCCTACAATGAGCAGTTCTTC
NA TRBD1 TRBJ2-3 TRBV12-3/TRBV12-4 CASSLDQRGPQYF TGTGCCAGCAGTTTAGATCAAAGGGGGCCGCAGTATTTT
NA TRBD1 TRBJ1-1 TRBV5-1 CASSLPGQGVEAFF TGCGCCAGCAGCTTGCCGGGGCAGGGGGTTGAAGCTTTCTTT
NA TRBD1 TRBJ1-1 TRBV28 CASSMGQKNTEAFF TGTGCCAGCAGTATGGGACAGAAGAACACTGAAGCTTTCTTT
NA NA TRBJ1-2 TRBV12-3/TRBV12-4 CASSVSGSYGYTF TGTGCCAGCAGTGTGAGTGGGAGCTATGGCTACACCTTC
NA NA TRBJ1-6 TRBV28 CASSFPPGQANSPLHF TGTGCCAGCAGTTTTCCCCCGGGACAAGCAAATTCACCCCTCCACTTT
NA TRBD1 TRBJ1-3 TRBV2 CASSGQGRNTIYF TGTGCCAGCAGCGGACAGGGGAGAAACACCATATATTTT
NA TRBD1 TRBJ2-7 TRBV7-8 CASSLDRGSNEQYF TGTGCCAGCAGCCTCGACAGGGGGTCAAACGAGCAGTACTTC
NA NA TRBJ2-7 TRBV12-3/TRBV12-4 CASRPQGAYEQYF TGTGCCAGCAGACCCCAGGGCGCCTACGAGCAGTACTTC
NA NA TRBJ2-1 TRBV30 CAGIPGYNEQFF TGTGCCGGGATCCCCGGCTACAATGAGCAGTTCTTC
NA NA TRBJ2-5 TRBV7-7 CASSLSTGKRETQYF TGTGCTAGCAGCTTGAGCACGGGGAAGAGGGAGACCCAGTACTTC
NA TRBD1 TRBJ1-2 TRBV9 CASSRPDRGYYGYTF TGTGCCAGCAGCCGGCCGGACAGGGGATATTATGGCTACACCTTC
once TRBD2 TRBJ2-1 TRBV9 CASSVYGRGRDEQFF TGTGCCAGCAGCGTATACGGGAGGGGGAGGGATGAGCAGTTCTTC
once NA TRBJ1-1 TRBV7-3 CASRQTGNTEAFF TGTGCCAGCAGGCAAACAGGGAACACTGAAGCTTTCTTT
NA TRBD1 TRBJ1-2 TRBV19 CASSNAPDRGYDGYTF TGTGCCAGTAGTAACGCCCCGGACAGGGGATATGATGGCTACACCTTC
NA NA TRBJ2-7 TRBV9 CASSTNFYEQYF TGTGCCAGCTCTACCAATTTCTACGAGCAGTACTTC
NA NA TRBJ1-1 TRBV19 CASSFDRPMNTEAFF TGTGCCAGTAGTTTTGACAGACCCATGAACACTGAAGCTTTCTTT
NA NA TRBJ2-5 TRBV27 CASSLFGPTGETQYF TGTGCCAGCAGTTTATTTGGCCCTACGGGGGAGACCCAGTACTTC
NA TRBD1 TRBJ2-7 TRBV4-1 CASSQRPGQGTYEQYF TGCGCCAGCAGCCAACGGCCGGGACAGGGGACCTACGAGCAGTACTTC
NA NA TRBJ2-5 TRBV6-5 CASRQQQGYGTQYF TGTGCCAGCAGACAACAGCAGGGGTACGGGACCCAGTACTTC
once NA TRBJ1-6 TRBV12-2 CASRLGRSEGPLHF TGTGCAAGTCGCTTAGGGCGGTCGGAAGGACCCCTCCACTTT
NA TRBD1 TRBJ2-3 TRBV12-5 CASGPGTANWDTQYF TGTGCTAGTGGTCCCGGGACAGCAAACTGGGATACGCAGTATTTT
NA TRBD1 TRBJ1-4 TRBV2 CASRGQGASNGKLFF TGTGCCAGCAGGGGACAGGGGGCGTCAAATGGAAAACTGTTTTTT
NA NA TRBJ1-1 TRBV5-1 CASSPERAATEAFF TGCGCCAGCAGCCCGGAGAGGGCGGCCACTGAAGCTTTCTTT
NA NA TRBJ1-2 TRBV12-3/TRBV12-4 CASTDSNDGYTF TGTGCCAGCACTGACAGTAACGATGGCTACACCTTC